The 27 T cell receptor beta chains below all came from one sample that was sequenced in a study of regulatory T cells in long-lasting Graves disease. The time point was: newly diagnosed GD, antithyroid drugs for less than 3 months. Extracted PBMC RNA gave rise to the TCR library. TCR beta libraries were built with iRepertoire HTBI primers and Arm-PCR of CDR3 regions. MiXCR, run by TCRdb on the multiplex PCR reads, gives a single entry per CDR3 protein. The data show more than 450,000 distinct CDR3 sequences, about a sixth seen once. These data also featured in a second study, about T cells in Graves' hyperthyroidism and ophthalmopathy.

Sequenced material: peripheral blood mononuclear cells (PBMCs), taken at new diagnosis, from a patient treated with antithyroid drugs. Receptors originate from a man aged 35 to 55 with Graves disease.

This clonotype was seen at least ten times. This chain links TRBV20-1 with TRBJ2-3; 8 nucleotides align to TRBD1. This CDR3 comprises 15 residues. With V trimmed by 5 bases and J by 5 bases, 12 bases remained unmatched. CDR1 and CDR2 from the germline V gene are DFQATT and SNEGSKA (reference sequence). The DNA for the CDR3 is TGCAGTGCTGGCGGTCCGGACAGGGCGCGAGATACGCAGTATTTT. This gives the protein CSAGGPDRARDTQYF.

Ten or more counts support this clonotype. This chain joins TRBV27 and TRBJ2-7, with a possible D match to TRBD2 (5 bases). This CDR3 has 14 amino acids. V gave up 7 bases and J gave up 2 bases, with 15 bases separating them. Germline V gene data show CDR1 as MNHEY and CDR2 as SMNVEV (reference sequence). CDR3 in DNA: TGTGCCAGCAAGTTAAGCGGTGGAACCTACGAGCAGTACTTC. This translates into CASKLSGGTYEQYF.

The chain uses TRBV7-2 and TRBJ2-5; D uncertain. CDR3 length equals 15 residues. The V end was cut by 4 bases, the J end by 1 base, with 13 bases between. The V gene's germline CDR1 is SGHTA and CDR2 FQGNSA. In nucleotides, the CDR3 is TGTGCCAGCAGCTCCAGAAGAGATTTCCAAGAGACCCAGTACTTC. Translating gives CASSSRRDFQETQYF.

This clonotype was detected ten times or more. For the CDR3, the DNA is TGTGCCAGCAGGATGTCTAGCGGGAGGAACTACGAGCAGTACTTC. It specifies CASRMSSGRNYEQYF. This rearrangement joins TRBV2 to TRBJ2-7, with 11 bases that match TRBD2. The CDR3 has 15 residues. V lost 6 bases and J lost 3; bases outside the gene matches: 7. The germline V gene has CDR1 SNHLY and CDR2 FYNNEI.

The V gene is TRBV28, the J gene TRBJ2-2; D perhaps matches TRBD1 (6 bases). Germline V gene data show CDR1 as MDHEN and CDR2 as SYDVKM. V was trimmed by 5 bases and J by 7 bases, leaving 17 bases between them. The CDR3 consists of 15 residues. The CDR3 nucleotides are TGTGCCAGCAGTCAGAACACAGGGAAAGGCGGGGAGCTGTTTTTT. This sequence encodes CASSQNTGKGGELFF.

This clonotype was picked up a small number of times. This may come from a read error, since a much larger clone is one base off. The gene calls are TRBV6-2 or TRBV6-3 and TRBJ2-3; TRBD2 might be the D (6 bases). V lost 5 bases and J 2 bases, leaving 23 bases between the germline ends. There are 18 residues in the CDR3. Germline V gives CDR1 MNHEY, CDR2 SVGEGT. In DNA form, the CDR3 reads TGTGCCAGCAGTCGAAACGGTACCTGGGGGGTTTACACAGATACGCAGTATTTT. Translation: CASSRNGTWGVYTDTQYF.

The sample holds many counts of this clonotype. The chain has TRBV11-1 and TRBJ2-7, with 14 bases identical to TRBD2. Germline V gives CDR1 SGHAT, CDR2 FQDESV (reference sequence). The CDR3 loop spans 17 amino acids. The J segment lost 2 bases and the V segment lost 5 bases, leaving 8 bases of the junction unmatched. The chain's CDR3 is CASSRGLAGVRTYEQYF. As DNA, the CDR3 is TGTGCCAGCAGCAGGGGACTAGCGGGAGTAAGAACCTACGAGCAGTACTTC.

The chain has TRBV27 and TRBJ2-3; 7 positions match TRBD2. This CDR3 region has 14 residues. Looked up from germline, CDR1 is MNHEY and CDR2 is SMNVEV (reference sequence). V lost 2 bases and J lost 8; bases outside the gene matches: 7. CDR3 loop: CASSLRRGEGTQYF. CDR3 bases: TGTGCCAGCAGTTTAAGGAGAGGGGAGGGTACGCAGTATTTT.

Notes on this clonotype: Given a much more abundant clone one base away, this may be a read error. The J gene is TRBJ2-1, the V gene TRBV6-1; 15 nucleotides line up with TRBD2. Unmatched junction bases numbered 5, after V lost 7 bases and J lost 1 base. CDR1 MNHNS and CDR2 SASEGT come from the germline V gene. The CDR3 runs to 17 residues. CDR3 sequence: CASTPGTSGRSYNEQFF. In DNA form, the CDR3 reads TGTGCCAGCACTCCAGGGACTAGCGGGAGGTCCTACAATGAGCAGTTCTTC.

This clonotype was seen just once. CDR3: CSARDGGFEEKLFF. As DNA, the CDR3 is TGCAGTGCTAGAGATGGAGGGTTTGAGGAAAAACTGTTTTTT. The chain carries TRBV20-1 and TRBJ1-4; D is unclear. V was clipped by 0 bases and J by 8 bases, with 13 bases between them. This CDR3 spans 14 amino acids. Germline CDR1 DFQATT, CDR2 SNEGSKA (reference sequence).

V usage is TRBV6-2 or TRBV6-3 and J usage is TRBJ2-1; 16 nucleotides agree with TRBD2. Germline V lookup: CDR1 MNHEY, CDR2 SVGEGT. Unmatched junction bases numbered 9, after V lost 7 bases and J lost 9 bases. The CDR3 runs to 16 residues. DNA for the CDR3: TGTGCCAGCACTCCAGGGACTAGCGGGAGGGCCTTTGAGCAGTTCTTC. Protein product: CASTPGTSGRAFEQFF.

This clonotype was found a few times. The chain couples TRBV6-9 to TRBJ2-7; 8 positions agree with TRBD1. Trimming at V came to 4 bases and at J to 1 base, leaving 6 bases not matched to a gene. Germline values: CDR1 MNHGY, CDR2 SVAAGI. The CDR3 totals 15 residues. CDR3 in DNA: TGTGCCAGCAGTTTCCCTGGACAGGGATCCTACGAGCAGTACTTC. This translates into CASSFPGQGSYEQYF.

This clonotype was picked up many times. The chain couples TRBV5-1 to TRBJ1-3; unclear D gene. Germline values: CDR1 SGHRS, CDR2 YFSETQ. This CDR3 has 15 residues. The V end lost 1 base, the J end lost 0 bases, and 8 bases lay between the germline ends. CDR3 residues: CASSLTSFSGNTIYF. CDR3 DNA: TGCGCCAGCAGCTTGACAAGTTTCTCTGGAAACACCATATATTTT.

This clonotype was seen ten or more times. This chain uses TRBV27 with TRBJ2-3, with 10 bases that match TRBD1. This CDR3 is 16 amino acids long. CDR1 MNHEY and CDR2 SMNVEV come from the germline V gene (reference sequence). Losses at the gene ends were 6 bases for V and 6 bases for J; bases not matched to a gene: 12. The CDR3 nucleotides read TGTGCCAGCAGGGCAAGGGACAGGGGTTTTATGGATACGCAGTATTTT. Translated, it gives CASRARDRGFMDTQYF.

This clonotype was recorded a few times. V usage is TRBV5-1 and J usage is TRBJ2-5, with D maybe TRBD2 (5 bases). V was trimmed by 5 bases and J by 3 bases, leaving 17 bases between them. The germline V gene encodes CDR1 SGHRS and CDR2 YFSETQ. The CDR3 runs 15 residues. CDR3 sequence: CASRSVANSKETQYF. CDR3 nucleotides: TGCGCCAGCAGATCCGTAGCGAACTCAAAAGAGACCCAGTACTTC.

V gene TRBV19 combines with J gene TRBJ2-1, with D maybe TRBD2 (6 bases). The CDR3 has 14 amino acids. V lost 5 bases to trimming and J lost 10 bases, with 18 bases between them. In germline, CDR1 is LNHDA, CDR2 SQIVND (reference sequence). The CDR3 DNA is TGTGCCAGTAGTGGTTTGAGGGGACTCCACGAGCAGTTCTTC. This encodes CASSGLRGLHEQFF. Combining the CDR3 with reference TRBV19 and TRBJ2-1 gives the whole variable domain DGGITQSPKYLFRKEGQNVTLSCEQNLNHDAMYWYRQDPGQGLRLIYYSQIVNDFQKGDIAEGYSVSREKKESFPLTVTSAQKNPTAFYLCASSGLRGLHEQFFGPGTRLTVL.

This clonotype was counted between two and nine times. This chain connects TRBV3-1 to TRBJ2-5; D is possibly TRBD1 (6 bases). The DNA end is more similar to TRBJ2-7, so the J call may be wrong. The CDR3 consists of 15 residues. Per germline, CDR1 LGHDT and CDR2 YNNKEL (reference sequence). CDR3 sequence reads: CASSQDGRGAYEQYF. For the CDR3, the DNA is TGTGCCAGCAGCCAAGATGGCAGGGGTGCGTACGAGCAGTACTTC.

The sample holds many counts of this clonotype. This chain joins TRBV24-1 and TRBJ2-1, with TRBD1 identical over 7 bases. Germline CDR1 is KGHDR and CDR2 is SFDVKD. The CDR3 runs to 16 residues. Trimming took 3 bases from V and 8 from J; bases not matched to a gene: 12. The CDR3 here is CATSDGVTGFSHEQFF. CDR3 nucleotide sequence: TGTGCCACCAGTGATGGAGTGACAGGGTTTTCCCATGAGCAGTTCTTC.

This clonotype was seen at least ten times. V is TRBV29-1 and J is TRBJ2-3; D not resolved. CDR3 size: 14 residues. Germline V gene lookup returns CDR1 SQVTM and CDR2 ANQGSEA. Trimming pared 3 bases from V and 1 base from J, leaving 11 bases between. CDR3: CSVDLGVRTDTQYF. CDR3 nucleotides: TGCAGCGTTGATCTTGGGGTCCGCACAGATACGCAGTATTTT.

The genes are TRBV27 and TRBJ1-4, with a possible D match to TRBD1 (6 bases). Germline CDR1 and CDR2: MNHEY and SMNVEV (reference sequence). Trimming shortened V by 6 bases and J by 8 bases, and 19 bases separated the two germline ends. This CDR3 region has 15 residues. CDR3 nucleotides: TGTGCCAGCAGCCCTCACAGGGCTAGTTGGGAAAAACTGTTTTTT. Its translation is CASSPHRASWEKLFF.

This clonotype came up once. The chain uses TRBV18 and TRBJ2-7; 7 nucleotides line up with TRBD1. Trimming removed 3 bases from V and 2 bases from J; junction bases left unmatched: 4. The V gene's germline CDR1 is KGHSH and CDR2 LQKENI. The CDR3 is 14 residues long. This CDR3 is CASSPTTGTYEQYF. The CDR3 DNA follows: TGTGCCAGCTCACCCACGACAGGGACCTACGAGCAGTACTTC.

This clonotype was detected ten times or more. This chain uses TRBV20-1 with TRBJ2-1; the D is unclear. The CDR3 runs to 15 residues. Germline-derived CDR1 and CDR2 are DFQATT and SNEGSKA (reference sequence). The germline V and J ends were trimmed by 4 bases and 0 bases, with 13 bases remaining between them. The CDR3 DNA sequence: TGCAGTGCTACTGGATTGGGCGGCTCCTACAATGAGCAGTTCTTC. The encoded protein is CSATGLGGSYNEQFF.

CDR3 sequence (DNA): TGCAGCGTTGAACAGTTCACTAGCGGATCCTACAATGAGCAGTTCTTC. Its protein product is CSVEQFTSGSYNEQFF. This chain connects TRBV29-1 to TRBJ2-1; 8 nucleotides agree with TRBD2. Germline trimming cut 2 bases from V and 1 base from J; bases unmatched to any gene: 7. In germline, CDR1 is SQVTM, CDR2 ANQGSEA. This CDR3 region has 16 residues.

Ten or more counts support this clonotype. This chain joins TRBV28 and TRBJ2-3; D uncertain. Germline loops: CDR1 MDHEN, CDR2 SYDVKM. V was trimmed by 5 bases and J by 1 base, leaving 4 bases between them. This CDR3 spans 12 amino acids. The CDR3 DNA reads TGTGCCAGCAGTAAGGGCACAGATACGCAGTATTTT. It is translated as CASSKGTDTQYF. The full variable domain, in which reference TRBV28 and TRBJ2-3 provide the parts outside the CDR3, is DVKVTQSSRYLVKRTGEKVFLECVQDMDHENMFWYRQDPGLGLRLIYFSYDVKMKEKGDIPEGYSVSREKKERFSLILESASTNQTSMYLCASSKGTDTQYFGPGTRLTVL.

This clonotype was observed a few times. The V and J genes are TRBV12-3 or TRBV12-4 and TRBJ2-3; 13 bases line up with TRBD2. This CDR3 comprises 16 residues. V shed 3 bases and J 4 bases; nucleotides not matched to a gene: 4. The CDR3 DNA is TGTGCCAGCAGTTTGACTAGCGGGGGGAGCGCAGATACGCAGTATTTT. This gives the protein CASSLTSGGSADTQYF.

This chain links TRBV2 with TRBJ2-3; D may be TRBD2 (5 bases). Germline loops: CDR1 SNHLY, CDR2 FYNNEI. CDR3 length: 14 amino acids. V lost 6 bases, J lost 6 bases, and 16 bases lay in between. Here the CDR3 reads CASRRDPGSDTQYF. Written as DNA, the CDR3 is TGTGCCAGCAGAAGGGATCCGGGGTCGGATACGCAGTATTTT.

This clonotype showed up many times. The CDR3 here is CASSEPSRNTGELFF. CDR3 nucleotide sequence: TGTGCCAGCAGTGAACCTAGCAGGAACACCGGGGAGCTGTTTTTT. The rearrangement joins TRBV2 to TRBJ2-2; D might be TRBD2 (5 bases). V was shortened by 2 bases and J by 1 base, with 8 bases between the two germline ends. The germline V gene has CDR1 SNHLY and CDR2 FYNNEI. The CDR3 sequence is 15 residues long. Variable domain in full (rest from reference TRBV2 and TRBJ2-2): EPEVTQTPSHQVTQMGQEVILRCVPISNHLYFYWYRQILGQKVEFLVSFYNNEISEKSEIFDDQFSVERPDGSNFTLKIRSTKLEDSAMYFCASSEPSRNTGELFFGEGSRLTVL.